This entry lists 8 T cell receptor beta chains sequenced from one sample in a study of T cell clonality in common variable immunodeficiency. Profiling relied on immunoSEQ multiplex PCR, and the TCRdb table lists in-frame clones only, not all of them. Observed in the sample are some 38,000 clones, none of them singletons. The specimen was peripheral blood mononuclear cells. The receptor set was obtained from a person aged 18 to 70 in good health.

This clone was seen many times. CDR3 region: CASSSHTANTGELFF. The sequenced CDR3 bases are TGCGCCAGCAGCTCGCACACCGCGAACACCGGGGAG. The chain uses TRBV5-1 and TRBJ2-2; D not certain. The read terminates 3 residues ahead of where the CDR3 ends, so the germline J gene completes it. The CDR3 consists of 15 residues. V was trimmed by 3 bases and J by 0 bases, leaving 9 bases between them. Germline V CDR1 and CDR2: SGHRS, YFSETQ.

At least ten counts were recorded for this clone. The read finishes 3 residues shy of the CDR3 end, and the germline J gene is used to complete it. The rearrangement joins TRBV30 to TRBJ2-3, with 8 bases identical to TRBD1. Germline trimming cut 3 bases from V and 4 bases from J; bases unmatched to any gene: 6. CDR3 length: 14 amino acids. Germline values: CDR1 GTSNPN, CDR2 SVGIG (reference sequence). The part of the CDR3 DNA that was read is TGTGCCTGGAGCGCCGGACAGGGTTCAGATACG. Translated, it gives CAWSAGQGSDT. The complete CDR3 reads CAWSAGQGSDTQYF.

Many counts were recorded for this clone. Read data end 3 residues before the CDR3 end; the end is taken from the germline J gene. This chain links TRBV19 with TRBJ2-1; D perhaps matches TRBD1 (6 bases). CDR3 length: 17 amino acids. Per the germline V gene, CDR1 is LNHDA and CDR2 is SQIVND (reference sequence). Trimming stripped 2 bases from V and 0 bases from J, with 14 bases between. This CDR3 is CASSIKSGTPSYNEQFF. The CDR3 DNA, read in part, is TGTGCCAGTAGTATAAAATCGGGGACACCCTCCTACAATGAG.

Regarding this clone: The read halts 3 residues ahead of the CDR3 end, with the missing end drawn from the germline J gene. This chain connects TRBV6-1 to TRBJ1-4; maybe TRBD1 (6 bases). Germline-derived CDR1 and CDR2 are MNHNS and SASEGT. The CDR3 covers 14 residues. V was pared by 4 bases and J by 5 bases, with 11 bases between. CDR3 amino acids: CASSVGQGNEKLFF. The CDR3 DNA, read in part, is TGTGCCAGCAGTGTGGGACAAGGGAATGAAAAA.

This clone showed up just a few times. Read coverage stops 3 residues before the CDR3 terminus; the germline J gene supplies the remainder. The chain is built from TRBV7-9 and TRBJ2-2; TRBD1 matches at 8 bases. Germline values: CDR1 SEHNR, CDR2 FQNEAQ (reference sequence). The CDR3 covers 15 residues. The CDR3 is CASSPRTGLSEKLFF. The part of the CDR3 DNA that was read is TGTGCCAGCAGCCCTAGGACAGGGTTGAGTGAAAAG.

This clone has ten or more counts. The read terminates 3 residues ahead of where the CDR3 ends, so the germline J gene completes it. The gene calls are TRBV19 and TRBJ2-3; possible D gene TRBD2, 7 bases. This CDR3 has 15 residues. CDR1 is LNHDA and CDR2 is SQIVND in the germline V gene (reference sequence). Trimming stripped 3 bases from V and 4 bases from J, with 14 bases between. The CDR3 here is CASSIGGGRPDTQYF. The CDR3 bases that were read are TGTGCCAGTAGTATTGGGGGCGGGAGACCAGATACG.

To note about this clone: The observed sequence ends 3 residues before the CDR3 terminus, with the missing tail filled in from the germline J gene. The gene calls are TRBV7-2 and TRBJ2-1; no reliable D call. Trimming left V 0 bases short and J 6 bases short, with 6 bases between. Germline values: CDR1 SGHTA, CDR2 FQGNSA. The CDR3 is made up of 13 amino acids. CDR3 DNA (partial): TGTGCCAGCAGCTTAGCGTGGGCCAATGAG. As protein: CASSLAWANE. The full-length CDR3 reads as CASSLAWANEQFF.

This clone was recorded a few times. The read ends 3 residues before the CDR3 terminus; that terminus is restored from the germline J gene. This sequence joins TRBV19 and TRBJ1-2; D is perhaps TRBD1 (5 bases). V was clipped by 1 base and J by 4 bases, with 10 bases between them. Germline V CDR1 and CDR2: LNHDA, SQIVND (reference sequence). CDR3 size: 14 residues. The part of the CDR3 DNA that was read is TGTGCCAGTAGTATAGGTACAGGCCCCTATGGC. Protein: CASSIGTGPYG. The whole CDR3 protein is CASSIGTGPYGYTF.